This T cell receptor (beta chain) came from a study of post-analysis software for immune sequencing data. Across the study: There were relapsing-remitting, secondary progressive and progressive-relapsing multiple sclerosis among the disease courses included. Study-wide results and limits: Controls significantly exceeded multiple sclerosis patients in normalized Chao1 diversity. Five or six TRBV segments, TRBV5-6, TRBV5-1 and TRBV20-1 among them, were found more frequent in patients than controls.

The TCR beta cDNA libraries contained unique molecular identifiers. Each sample of roughly 0.9 to 11 million input T cells yielded 500,000 or so cDNA molecules, so each molecule approximated one T cell. TCRdb re-called the PCR reads with MiXCR, one entry per CDR3 protein. Of roughly 600,000 distinct CDR3 sequences in the sample, roughly two fifths were seen once. Regarding this clonotype: The antigen remains unidentified.

Germline V gene lookup returns CDR1 SEHNR and CDR2 FQNEAQ (reference sequence). V lost 5 bases and J 2 bases, leaving 14 bases between the germline ends. The CDR3 loop spans 15 amino acids. The origin of this receptor is a girl between 5 and 17 years old with multiple sclerosis. Specimen: blood. The chain uses TRBV7-9 and TRBJ2-3; D possibly uses TRBD1 or TRBD2 (5 bases each). The CDR3 sequence: CASSPPSGHTDTQYF. CDR3 in DNA: TGTGCCAGCAGCCCCCCCAGCGGACACACAGATACGCAGTATTTT.